This T cell receptor (beta chain) was documented in a study of PD-1 blockade in classical Hodgkin lymphoma. With regard to this clone: What it binds is not known.

Time point of the sample: cycle 4 day 1 (C4D1), after less than seven weeks of nivolumab. No patient escaped relapse after autologous stem cell transplantation, and brentuximab vedotin exposure varied. Responses achieved at best were complete response, partial response or progressive disease. Produced via immunoSEQ multiplex PCR; TCRdb's table is partial and in-frame only. The data show roughly 60,000 clones, roughly nine tenths seen once. Trimming removed 9 bases at V and 4 bases at J, with 18 bases between. Germline lookup yields CDR1 SNHLY and CDR2 FYNNEI. The CDR3 is made up of 14 amino acids. Overall study findings and caveats: Any patient who commenced nivolumab under 1 year after ASCT was excluded. TCR diversity rose significantly by C4D1 in CD4+ but not CD8+ cells. Reports indicated that newly diagnosed patients had lower baseline TCR diversity than healthy donors did.

The receptor comes from a human donor with classical Hodgkin lymphoma. The V and J genes are TRBV2 and TRBJ1-1; unclear D gene. The source was peripheral blood mononuclear cells (PBMCs), collected before the fourth cycle of nivolumab. CDR3 protein: CASVALGSITEAFF. The CDR3 coding sequence is TGTGCCAGTGTGGCCCTGGGGAGCATCACTGAAGCTTTCTTT.